The 25 T cell receptor beta chains in this list originate from one sample, sequenced in a study of T cell repertoires in cytomegalovirus infection. TCRdb redid the calling of the reads with MiXCR, one entry per CDR3 protein. The sample has some 180,000 distinct CDR3 sequences, roughly 19% seen once. The sequencing input was PBMCs. The receptors stem from a human donor in good health (CMV status not recorded). Some clones in this sample may be carry-over from other donors' samples.

This sequence joins TRBV12-3 or TRBV12-4 and TRBJ1-2; tentatively, D is TRBD1 (6 bases). Trimming removed 5 bases at V and 4 bases at J, with 11 bases between. The CDR3 loop spans 13 amino acids. The CDR3 DNA sequence: TGTGCCAGCAGTCAACAGGGTGGCTATGGCTACACCTTC. Protein product: CASSQQGGYGYTF.

This clonotype came up a few times. V usage is TRBV5-4 and J usage is TRBJ2-1, with D possibly matching TRBD2 (5 bases). The V and J ends lost 7 bases and 0 bases respectively, with 14 bases between them. This CDR3 contains 15 residues. Germline lookup yields CDR1 SGHNT and CDR2 YYREEE (reference sequence). As DNA, the CDR3 is TGTGCCAGCGCCCATGGGCGGGCCTCCTACAATGAGCAGTTCTTC. Its translation is CASAHGRASYNEQFF.

V gene TRBV25-1 combines with J gene TRBJ1-6; D uncertain. CDR1 is MGHDK and CDR2 is SYGVNS in the germline V gene. Between the trimmed V and J ends, which lost 4 bases and 6 bases, there was a span of 4 bases. This CDR3 is built from 12 residues. The CDR3 bases are TGTGCCAGCAGTGGGGTTAATTCACCCCTCCACTTT. Encoded protein: CASSGVNSPLHF.

This clonotype was seen at least ten times. This rearrangement joins TRBV7-2 to TRBJ2-1; TRBD2 matches at 14 bases. This CDR3 spans 16 amino acids. Germline V gene lookup returns CDR1 SGHTA and CDR2 FQGNSA. V dropped 5 bases and J dropped 6; count of bases not matched to a gene: 6. The CDR3 region is CASSPRGLAGANEQFF. DNA of the CDR3: TGTGCCAGCAGCCCTAGGGGACTAGCGGGAGCCAATGAGCAGTTCTTC.

This clonotype turned up a few times. The CDR3 reads CASSPEGSSGREQYF. For the CDR3, the DNA is TGCGCCAGCAGCCCTGAAGGGTCTAGCGGGAGGGAGCAGTACTTC. V and J are TRBV4-1 and TRBJ2-7; TRBD2 aligns across 11 bases. This CDR3 contains 15 residues. Trimming took 4 bases from V and 7 from J; bases not matched to a gene: 9. Germline lookup yields CDR1 MGHRA and CDR2 YSYEKL.

V and J are TRBV28 and TRBJ2-7, with D possibly matching TRBD1 (6 bases). Trimming removed 8 bases from V and 3 bases from J, with 20 bases in between. Germline CDR1 and CDR2: MDHEN and SYDVKM. The CDR3 covers 15 residues. The CDR3: CASRPPGTNSYEQYF. CDR3 nucleotides: TGTGCCAGCCGCCCTCCCGGGACAAATAGCTACGAGCAGTACTTC.

This clonotype was seen at least ten times. The genes are TRBV29-1 and TRBJ1-2; tentatively, D is TRBD1 (6 bases). The length of the CDR3 is 15 residues. CDR1 is SQVTM, CDR2 ANQGSEA, per germline. The germline V and J ends were trimmed by 1 base and 2 bases, with 14 bases remaining between them. In nucleotides, the CDR3 is TGCAGCGTTGAAGGACACGTCAGGGGAAACTATGGCTACACCTTC. The encoded protein is CSVEGHVRGNYGYTF.

The V and J genes are TRBV7-9 and TRBJ2-2; possibly TRBD2 for D (6 bases). The CDR3 is 16 amino acids. Per germline, CDR1 SEHNR and CDR2 FQNEAQ (reference sequence). The V and J ends lost 3 bases and 6 bases respectively, with 17 bases between them. CDR3 nucleotide sequence: TGTGCCAGCAGCTTTGGAGGGGCAGGAAGGTCCGGGGAGCTGTTTTTT. Its protein is CASSFGGAGRSGELFF.

This clonotype was seen just once. The CDR3 region has the DNA TGTGCCAGCAGGGAGACAGGGAACACTGAAGCTTTCTTT. This gives the protein CASRETGNTEAFF. This sequence joins TRBV6-1 and TRBJ1-1; tentatively, D is TRBD1 (6 bases). Germline V gene sequence: CDR1 MNHNS, CDR2 SASEGT. The CDR3 extends over 13 amino acids. V gave up 6 bases and J gave up 1 base, with 9 bases separating them.

There are many counts of this clonotype. The chain links TRBV7-9 to TRBJ2-1; TRBD2 agrees at 13 bases. The CDR3 extends over 16 amino acids. Germline CDR1 and CDR2: SEHNR and FQNEAQ (reference sequence). V lost 5 bases to trimming and J lost 7 bases; unmatched junction nucleotides: 8. CDR3 sequence (DNA): TGTGCCAGCAGCCTTGCCGGACTAGCGGGAGTTAATGAGCAGTTCTTC. It encodes CASSLAGLAGVNEQFF.

CDR3 in amino acids: CASSPPEVPGTEAFF. The DNA of the CDR3 is TGTGCCAGCAGCCCCCCGGAGGTACCCGGGACTGAAGCTTTCTTT. This chain uses TRBV5-4 with TRBJ1-1; D call uncertain. Per the germline V gene, CDR1 is SGHNT and CDR2 is YYREEE (reference sequence). The germline V and J ends were trimmed by 4 bases and 5 bases, with 18 bases remaining between them. The CDR3 runs to 15 residues. Full variable domain (missing parts from reference TRBV5-4 and TRBJ1-1): ETGVTQSPTHLIKTRGQQVTLRCSSQSGHNTVSWYQQALGQGPQFIFQYYREEENGRGNFPPRFSGLQFPNYSSELNVNALELDDSALYLCASSPPEVPGTEAFFGQGTRLTVV.

This clonotype was recorded many times. The rearrangement joins TRBV7-2 to TRBJ1-2; 7 nucleotides line up with TRBD1. V dropped 5 bases and J dropped 7; count of bases not matched to a gene: 7. This CDR3 is 13 amino acids long. Germline CDR1 reads SGHTA; CDR2 reads FQGNSA. CDR3 region: CASSTTGMVGYTF. CDR3 DNA: TGTGCCAGCAGCACGACAGGGATGGTTGGCTACACCTTC. The entire variable domain, with the rest obtained from reference TRBV7-2 and TRBJ1-2, is as follows: GAGVSQSPSNKVTEKGKDVELRCDPISGHTALYWYRQSLGQGLEFLIYFQGNSAPDKSGLPSDRFSAERTGGSVSTLTIQRTQQEDSAVYLCASSTTGMVGYTFGSGTRLTVV.

Points on this clonotype: One base away lies a much larger clone, so this may be a sequencing read error. The chain carries TRBV6-6 and TRBJ1-5; the D is unclear. Germline CDR1 and CDR2: MNHNY and SVGAGI (reference sequence). This CDR3 comprises 13 residues. The CDR3 DNA is TGTGCCAGCGGTTACTCGACCGATCAGCCCCAGCATTTT. It is translated as CASGYSTDQPQHF.

This clonotype has just a few counts. The rearrangement links TRBV28 to TRBJ1-1; 9 bases match TRBD1. Trimming at V came to 5 bases and at J to 0 bases, leaving 4 bases not matched to a gene. Germline CDR1 and CDR2: MDHEN and SYDVKM. The CDR3 is 15 amino acids. The CDR3 spells CASSTWTGVNTEAFF. The CDR3 nucleotides are TGTGCCAGCAGTACCTGGACAGGGGTGAACACTGAAGCTTTCTTT.

The chain joins TRBV28 to TRBJ1-1; unclear D gene. The V gene's germline CDR1 is MDHEN and CDR2 SYDVKM. This CDR3 contains 12 residues. V lost 8 bases, J lost 10 bases, and 17 bases lay in between. CDR3 DNA sequence: TGTGCCAGCTCAGGACGGGTGTCCGTAGCTTTCTTT. Amino acids: CASSGRVSVAFF.

The rearrangement joins TRBV11-2 to TRBJ2-7; the match to TRBD2 covers 11 bases. V dropped 2 bases and J dropped 3; count of bases not matched to a gene: 6. The CDR3 sequence is 16 residues long. CDR1 SGHAT and CDR2 FQNNGV come from the germline V gene. CDR3 DNA: TGTGCCAGCAGCTTATGGGTACTAGCGGGAGACTACGAGCAGTACTTC. Residues: CASSLWVLAGDYEQYF. Full variable domain (missing parts from reference TRBV11-2 and TRBJ2-7): EAGVAQSPRYKIIEKRQSVAFWCNPISGHATLYWYQQILGQGPKLLIQFQNNGVVDDSQLPKDRFSAERLKGVDSTLKIQPAKLEDSAVYLCASSLWVLAGDYEQYFGPGTRLTVT.

The chain couples TRBV27 to TRBJ2-2; D is unresolved. V was clipped by 6 bases and J by 0 bases, with 5 bases between them. Germline lookup yields CDR1 MNHEY and CDR2 SMNVEV (reference sequence). The CDR3 totals 13 residues. The CDR3 nucleotides are TGTGCCAGCAGCCGGCCGAACACCGGGGAGCTGTTTTTT. It codes for CASSRPNTGELFF.

This clonotype came up a few times. V usage is TRBV5-4 and J usage is TRBJ1-2, with D perhaps TRBD1 (5 bases). V gave up 4 bases and J gave up 7 bases, with 11 bases separating them. From germline, CDR1 is SGHNT and CDR2 YYREEE (reference sequence). CDR3 length equals 12 residues. CDR3 protein: CASSTQGLGYTF. The CDR3 coding sequence is TGTGCCAGCAGCACGCAGGGTCTTGGCTACACCTTC.

At least ten counts were recorded for this clonotype. The chain employs TRBV7-2 and TRBJ2-1, with 7 nucleotides matching TRBD1. The CDR3 runs 13 residues. V dropped 5 bases and J dropped 6; count of bases not matched to a gene: 4. Germline values: CDR1 SGHTA, CDR2 FQGNSA. This chain's CDR3 is CASSLNRGNEQFF. The CDR3 DNA sequence: TGTGCCAGCAGCCTAAACAGGGGCAATGAGCAGTTCTTC.

The sample holds a few counts of this clonotype. The V gene is TRBV12-3 or TRBV12-4, the J gene TRBJ2-7; 8 positions match TRBD2. The V gene end was trimmed by 3 bases and the J gene end by 2 bases; junction bases not matched to a gene: 6. CDR3 size: 15 residues. The CDR3 spells CASSFVAGGPYEQYF. The CDR3 region has the DNA TGTGCCAGCAGTTTTGTCGCGGGGGGCCCCTACGAGCAGTACTTC.

This clonotype has a count of ten or more. V is TRBV7-2 and J is TRBJ1-1, with a weak D call TRBD1 (5 bases). The CDR3 is 14 residues long. Trimming took off 5 bases at V and 1 base at J, with 11 bases between the two ends. Germline CDR1 reads SGHTA; CDR2 reads FQGNSA. In DNA, the CDR3 is TGTGCCAGCAGCCCAGGGCACGGGAACACTGAAGCTTTCTTT. It encodes CASSPGHGNTEAFF.

CDR3 coding DNA: TGTGCCAGTACCCAGACAGGGAACTATGGCTACACCTTC. Translated: CASTQTGNYGYTF. The chain links TRBV19 to TRBJ1-2, with 7 bases matching TRBD1. V was pared by 7 bases and J by 2 bases, with 4 bases of the junction left unmatched. The CDR3 runs 13 residues. In germline, CDR1 is LNHDA, CDR2 SQIVND (reference sequence).

This clonotype was seen ten or more times. The V gene is TRBV7-3, the J gene TRBJ2-1; D might be TRBD2 (6 bases). V was trimmed by 5 bases and J by 1 base, leaving 15 bases between them. The CDR3 runs to 16 residues. Germline V gives CDR1 SGHTA, CDR2 FQGTGA. CDR3 bases: TGTGCCAGCAGCAAAGCCCTAGCGTCTTCCTACAATGAGCAGTTCTTC. As protein: CASSKALASSYNEQFF.

This clonotype was detected only a few times. The J gene is TRBJ2-5, the V gene TRBV28; a weak D match, TRBD2 (5 bases). V was trimmed by 7 bases and J by 5 bases, leaving 14 bases between them. Germline CDR1 is MDHEN and CDR2 is SYDVKM. The length of the CDR3 is 13 residues. CDR3 sequence reads: CASMVGVRETQYF. As DNA, the CDR3 is TGTGCCAGCATGGTGGGAGTTAGGGAGACCCAGTACTTC.

This clonotype has more than one count but fewer than ten. V gene TRBV18 combines with J gene TRBJ1-1; the match to TRBD1 covers 10 bases. The length of the CDR3 is 15 residues. The ends lost 3 bases at V and 7 bases at J; junction bases unmatched: 8. Germline CDR1 and CDR2: KGHSH and LQKENI. In nucleotides, the CDR3 is TGTGCCAGCTCACCGCCGGGACAGGGGAAGGGTGAAGCTTTCTTT. It encodes CASSPPGQGKGEAFF.